This T cell receptor (beta chain) was sequenced in a study of shared clonotypes between healthy human individuals. Study-wide results and limits: The study drew on few donors, limiting represented genetic and exposure-history diversity.

Trimming took 4 bases from V and 5 from J, leaving 18 bases between them. The CDR3 contains 15 residues. Looked up from germline, CDR1 is SEHNR and CDR2 is FQNEAQ (reference sequence). A remark on this clone: Its specificity is not known.

As processed by the authors: ImmunoSEQ sequences covered only the junction and lacked quality scores; filtering therefore differed. Produced via immunoSEQ multiplex PCR; TCRdb's table is partial and in-frame only. For V, J and clone size, that table is used; D and trimming come from the DNA. The sample lists some 2.1 million clones; about 93% were seen once. Naive CD8 isolation took CD45RO-negative cells positively selected for CCR7 and excluded terminally differentiated effector memory CD45RA+ cells. What was sequenced was naive CD8+ T cells from PBMCs. The rearrangement uses TRBV7-9 and TRBJ2-7, with D maybe TRBD1 (5 bases). This TCR was recovered from a man between 18 and 29 years old in good health. Some clones in this sample may be carry-over from other donors' samples. The CDR3: CASSSYGKGLDEQYF. In nucleotides, the CDR3 is TGTGCCAGCAGCTCATATGGTAAGGGGTTGGACGAGCAGTACTTC.